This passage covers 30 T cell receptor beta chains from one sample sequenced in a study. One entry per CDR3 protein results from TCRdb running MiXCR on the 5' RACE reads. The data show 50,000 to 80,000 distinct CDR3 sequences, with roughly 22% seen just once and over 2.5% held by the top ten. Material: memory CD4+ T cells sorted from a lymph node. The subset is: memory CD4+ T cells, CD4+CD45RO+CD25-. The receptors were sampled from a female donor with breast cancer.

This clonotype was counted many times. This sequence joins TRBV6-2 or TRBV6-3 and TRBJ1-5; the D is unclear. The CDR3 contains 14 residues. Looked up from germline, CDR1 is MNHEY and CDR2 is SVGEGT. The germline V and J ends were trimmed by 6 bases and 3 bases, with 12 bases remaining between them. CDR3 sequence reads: CASSRSEDNQPQHF. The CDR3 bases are TGTGCCAGCAGCCGGTCGGAGGACAATCAGCCCCAGCATTTT.

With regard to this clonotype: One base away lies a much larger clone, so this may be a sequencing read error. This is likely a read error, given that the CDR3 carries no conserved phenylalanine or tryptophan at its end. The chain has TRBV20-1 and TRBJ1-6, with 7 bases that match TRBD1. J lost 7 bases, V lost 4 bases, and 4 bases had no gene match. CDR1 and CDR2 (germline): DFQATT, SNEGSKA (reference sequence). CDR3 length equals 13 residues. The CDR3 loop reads CSATQTGNSPLHL. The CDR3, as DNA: TGCAGTGCTACCCAGACAGGGAATTCACCCCTCCACTTA.

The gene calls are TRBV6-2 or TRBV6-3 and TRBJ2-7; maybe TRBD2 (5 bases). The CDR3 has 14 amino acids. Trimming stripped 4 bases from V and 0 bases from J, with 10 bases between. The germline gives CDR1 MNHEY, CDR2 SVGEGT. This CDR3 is CASSSQRTSYEQYF. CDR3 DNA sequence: TGTGCCAGCAGTTCCCAGCGGACCTCCTACGAGCAGTACTTC.

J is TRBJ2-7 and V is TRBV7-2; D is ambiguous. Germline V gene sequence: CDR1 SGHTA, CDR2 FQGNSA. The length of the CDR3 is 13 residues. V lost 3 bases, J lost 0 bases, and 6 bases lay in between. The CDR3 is CASSFTGSYEQYF. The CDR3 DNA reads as TGTGCCAGCAGCTTTACGGGCTCCTACGAGCAGTACTTC. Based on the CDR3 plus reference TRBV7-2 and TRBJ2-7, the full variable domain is GAGVSQSPSNKVTEKGKDVELRCDPISGHTALYWYRQSLGQGLEFLIYFQGNSAPDKSGLPSDRFSAERTGGSVSTLTIQRTQQEDSAVYLCASSFTGSYEQYFGPGTRLTVT.

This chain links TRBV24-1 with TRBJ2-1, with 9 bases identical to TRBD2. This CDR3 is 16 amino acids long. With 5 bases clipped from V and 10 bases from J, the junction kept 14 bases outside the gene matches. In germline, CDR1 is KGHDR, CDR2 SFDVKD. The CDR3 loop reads CATSGSLAGVSSEQFF. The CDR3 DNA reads TGTGCCACCAGTGGGTCATTAGCGGGAGTGTCAAGCGAGCAGTTCTTC.

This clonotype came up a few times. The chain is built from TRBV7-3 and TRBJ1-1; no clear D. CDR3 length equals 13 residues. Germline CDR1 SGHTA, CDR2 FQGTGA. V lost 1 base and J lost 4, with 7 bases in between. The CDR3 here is CASSLMLFTEAFF. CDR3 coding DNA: TGTGCCAGCAGCTTAATGCTGTTCACTGAAGCTTTCTTT.

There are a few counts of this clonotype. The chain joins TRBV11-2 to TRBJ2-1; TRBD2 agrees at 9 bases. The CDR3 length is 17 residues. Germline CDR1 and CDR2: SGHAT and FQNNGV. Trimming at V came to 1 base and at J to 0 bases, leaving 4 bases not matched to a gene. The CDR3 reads CASSLGLAATSYNEQFF. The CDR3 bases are TGTGCCAGCAGCTTAGGACTAGCGGCTACCTCCTACAATGAGCAGTTCTTC. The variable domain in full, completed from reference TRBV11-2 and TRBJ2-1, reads EAGVAQSPRYKIIEKRQSVAFWCNPISGHATLYWYQQILGQGPKLLIQFQNNGVVDDSQLPKDRFSAERLKGVDSTLKIQPAKLEDSAVYLCASSLGLAATSYNEQFFGPGTRLTVL.

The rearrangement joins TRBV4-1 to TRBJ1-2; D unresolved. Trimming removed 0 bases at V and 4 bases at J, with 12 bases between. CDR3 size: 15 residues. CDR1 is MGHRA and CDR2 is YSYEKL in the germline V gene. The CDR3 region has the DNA TGCGCCAGCAGCCAAGACGAACAGAGTTCCTATGGCTACACCTTC. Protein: CASSQDEQSSYGYTF.

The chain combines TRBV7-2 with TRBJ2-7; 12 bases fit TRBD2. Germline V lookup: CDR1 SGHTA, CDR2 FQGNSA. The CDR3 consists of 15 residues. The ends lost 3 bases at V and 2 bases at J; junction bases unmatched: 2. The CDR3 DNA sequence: TGTGCCAGCAGCTTCTCTAGCGGGAGGGCCTACGAGCAGTACTTC. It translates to CASSFSSGRAYEQYF. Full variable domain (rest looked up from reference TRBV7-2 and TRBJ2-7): GAGVSQSPSNKVTEKGKDVELRCDPISGHTALYWYRQSLGQGLEFLIYFQGNSAPDKSGLPSDRFSAERTGGSVSTLTIQRTQQEDSAVYLCASSFSSGRAYEQYFGPGTRLTVT.

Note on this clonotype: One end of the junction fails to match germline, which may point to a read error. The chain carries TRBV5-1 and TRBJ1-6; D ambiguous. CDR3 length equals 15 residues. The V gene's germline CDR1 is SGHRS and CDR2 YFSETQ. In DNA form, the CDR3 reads TGCGCCAGCAGCCTGGGTGCTGGGAATAATTCACTCCTCCACTTT. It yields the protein CASSLGAGNNSLLHF.

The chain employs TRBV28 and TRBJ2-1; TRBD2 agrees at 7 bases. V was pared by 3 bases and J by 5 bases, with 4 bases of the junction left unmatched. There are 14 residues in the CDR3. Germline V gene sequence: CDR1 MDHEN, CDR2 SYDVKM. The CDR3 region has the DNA TGTGCCAGCAGTTTGACTAGCATGCACAATGAGCAGTTCTTC. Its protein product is CASSLTSMHNEQFF.

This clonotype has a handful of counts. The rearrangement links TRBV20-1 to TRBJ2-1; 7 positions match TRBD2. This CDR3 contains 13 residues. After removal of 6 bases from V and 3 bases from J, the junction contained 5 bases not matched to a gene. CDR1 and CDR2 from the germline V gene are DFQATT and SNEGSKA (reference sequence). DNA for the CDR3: TGCAGTGCGCTGGGACTAAACTACAATGAGCAGTTCTTC. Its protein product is CSALGLNYNEQFF.

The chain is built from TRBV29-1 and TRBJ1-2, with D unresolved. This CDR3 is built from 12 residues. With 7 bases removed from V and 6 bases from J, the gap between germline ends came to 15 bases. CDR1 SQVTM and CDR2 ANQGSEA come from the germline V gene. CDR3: CSARGSSDGYTF. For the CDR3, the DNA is TGCAGCGCCCGAGGTTCCTCTGATGGCTACACCTTC.

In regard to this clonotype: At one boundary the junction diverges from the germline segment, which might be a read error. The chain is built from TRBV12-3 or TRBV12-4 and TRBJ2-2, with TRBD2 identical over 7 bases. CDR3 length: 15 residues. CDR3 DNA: TGTGCCAACAGTCTTACGGAAAGCGGGGCCGGGGAGCTGTTTTTT. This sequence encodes CANSLTESGAGELFF.

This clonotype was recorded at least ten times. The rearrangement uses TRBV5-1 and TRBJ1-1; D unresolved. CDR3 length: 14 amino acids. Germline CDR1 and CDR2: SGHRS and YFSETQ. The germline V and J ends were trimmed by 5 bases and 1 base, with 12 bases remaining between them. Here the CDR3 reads CASSNQVENTEAFF. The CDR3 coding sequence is TGCGCCAGCAGTAACCAGGTGGAGAACACTGAAGCTTTCTTT.

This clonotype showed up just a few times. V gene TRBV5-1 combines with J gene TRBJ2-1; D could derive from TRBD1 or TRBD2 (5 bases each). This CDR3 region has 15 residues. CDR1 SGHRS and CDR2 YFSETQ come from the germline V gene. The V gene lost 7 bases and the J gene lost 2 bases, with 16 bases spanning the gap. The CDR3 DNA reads TGCGCCAGCTCCCTGGGGGATGGGGCCTACAATGAGCAGTTCTTC. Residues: CASSLGDGAYNEQFF.

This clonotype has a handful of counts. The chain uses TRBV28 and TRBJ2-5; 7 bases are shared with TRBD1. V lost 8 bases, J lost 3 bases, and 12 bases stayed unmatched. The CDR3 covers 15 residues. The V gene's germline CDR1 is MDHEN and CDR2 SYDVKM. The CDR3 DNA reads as TGTGCCAGCGCTAAAACCGGGACAGCCAAAGAGACCCAGTACTTC. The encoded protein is CASAKTGTAKETQYF.

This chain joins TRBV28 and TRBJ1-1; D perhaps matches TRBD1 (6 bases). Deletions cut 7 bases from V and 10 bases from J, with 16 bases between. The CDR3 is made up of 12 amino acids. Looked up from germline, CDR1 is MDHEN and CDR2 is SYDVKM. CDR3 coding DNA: TGTGCCAGCATGGGGGGCCTAAGGGGAGCTTTCTTT. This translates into CASMGGLRGAFF.

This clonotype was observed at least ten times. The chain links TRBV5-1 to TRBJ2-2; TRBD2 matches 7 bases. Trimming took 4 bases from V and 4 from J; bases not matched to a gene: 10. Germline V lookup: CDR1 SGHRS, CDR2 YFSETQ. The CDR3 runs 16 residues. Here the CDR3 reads CASSPGGSSGTGELFF. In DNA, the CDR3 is TGCGCCAGCAGCCCCGGCGGGAGTAGCGGCACCGGGGAGCTGTTTTTT. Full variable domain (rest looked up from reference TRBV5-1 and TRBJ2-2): KAGVTQTPRYLIKTRGQQVTLSCSPISGHRSVSWYQQTPGQGLQFLFEYFSETQRNKGNFPGRFSGRQFSNSRSEMNVSTLELGDSALYLCASSPGGSSGTGELFFGEGSRLTVL.

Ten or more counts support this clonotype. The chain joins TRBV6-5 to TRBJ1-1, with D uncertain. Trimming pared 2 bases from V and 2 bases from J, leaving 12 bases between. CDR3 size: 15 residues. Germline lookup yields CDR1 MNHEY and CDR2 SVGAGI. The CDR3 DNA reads TGTGCCAGCAGTTACGATTCCGGCCTTAACACTGAAGCTTTCTTT. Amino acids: CASSYDSGLNTEAFF.

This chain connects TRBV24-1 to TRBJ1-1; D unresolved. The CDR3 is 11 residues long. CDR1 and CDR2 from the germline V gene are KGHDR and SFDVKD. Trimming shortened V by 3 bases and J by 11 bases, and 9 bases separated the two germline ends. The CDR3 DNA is TGTGCCACCAGTGATGGGGTGGAGGCTTTCTTT. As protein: CATSDGVEAFF.

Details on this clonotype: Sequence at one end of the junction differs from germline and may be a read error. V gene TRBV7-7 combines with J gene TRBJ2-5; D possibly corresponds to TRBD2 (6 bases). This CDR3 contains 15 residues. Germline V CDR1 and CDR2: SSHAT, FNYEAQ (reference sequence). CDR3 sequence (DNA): TGTGCTAGCAGCCGGAGCGGGCGCCTACAAGAGACCCAGTACTTC. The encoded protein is CASSRSGRLQETQYF.

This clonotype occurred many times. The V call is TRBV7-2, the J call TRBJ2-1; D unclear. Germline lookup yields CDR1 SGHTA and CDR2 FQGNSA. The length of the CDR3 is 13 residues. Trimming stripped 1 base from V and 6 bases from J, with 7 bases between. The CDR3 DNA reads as TGTGCCAGCAGCTTAGTGCTACCCAATGAGCAGTTCTTC. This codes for CASSLVLPNEQFF.

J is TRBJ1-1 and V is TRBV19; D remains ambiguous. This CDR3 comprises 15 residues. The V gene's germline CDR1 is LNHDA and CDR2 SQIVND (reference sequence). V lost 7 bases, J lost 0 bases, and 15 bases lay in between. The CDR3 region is CASTIYGRLNTEAFF. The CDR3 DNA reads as TGTGCCAGTACCATATACGGGAGATTGAACACTGAAGCTTTCTTT.

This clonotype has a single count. The CDR3: CASSLESGSYGYTF. The CDR3 DNA follows: TGTGCCAGCAGCTTAGAGTCAGGGAGCTATGGCTACACCTTC. This sequence joins TRBV7-8 and TRBJ1-2, with D possibly matching TRBD1 (5 bases). The CDR3 runs to 14 residues. The germline gives CDR1 SGHVS, CDR2 FQNEAQ. Between the trimmed V and J ends, which lost 1 base and 4 bases, there was a span of 10 bases.

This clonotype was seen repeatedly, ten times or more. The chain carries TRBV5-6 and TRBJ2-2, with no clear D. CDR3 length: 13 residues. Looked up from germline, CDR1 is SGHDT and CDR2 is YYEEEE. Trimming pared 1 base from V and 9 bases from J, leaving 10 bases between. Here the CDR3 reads CASSLYGVRELFF. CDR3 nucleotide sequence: TGTGCCAGCAGCTTGTATGGGGTGCGGGAGCTGTTTTTT.

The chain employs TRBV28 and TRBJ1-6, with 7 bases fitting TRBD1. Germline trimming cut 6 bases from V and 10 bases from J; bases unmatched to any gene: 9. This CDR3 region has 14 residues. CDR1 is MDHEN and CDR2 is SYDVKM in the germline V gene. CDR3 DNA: TGTGCCAGCAGACTCGGACAGGTTTTCTCACCCCTCCACTTT. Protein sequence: CASRLGQVFSPLHF.

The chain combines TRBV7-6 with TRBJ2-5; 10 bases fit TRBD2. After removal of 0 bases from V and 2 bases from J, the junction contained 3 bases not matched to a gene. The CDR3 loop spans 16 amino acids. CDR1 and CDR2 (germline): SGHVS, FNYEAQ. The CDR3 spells CASSLARTSGQETQYF. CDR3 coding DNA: TGTGCCAGCAGCTTAGCGCGGACTAGCGGACAAGAGACCCAGTACTTC. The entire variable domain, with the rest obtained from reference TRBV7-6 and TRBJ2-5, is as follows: GAGVSQSPRYKVTKRGQDVALRCDPISGHVSLYWYRQALGQGPEFLTYFNYEAQQDKSGLPNDRFSAERPEGSISTLTIQRTEQRDSAMYRCASSLARTSGQETQYFGPGTRLLVL.

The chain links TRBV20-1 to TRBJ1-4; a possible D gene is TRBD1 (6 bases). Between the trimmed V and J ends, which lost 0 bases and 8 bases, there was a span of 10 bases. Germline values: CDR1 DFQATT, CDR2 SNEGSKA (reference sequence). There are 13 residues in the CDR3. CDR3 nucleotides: TGCAGTGCTAGAGATCCCGGGACAGAAAAACTGTTTTTT. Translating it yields CSARDPGTEKLFF.

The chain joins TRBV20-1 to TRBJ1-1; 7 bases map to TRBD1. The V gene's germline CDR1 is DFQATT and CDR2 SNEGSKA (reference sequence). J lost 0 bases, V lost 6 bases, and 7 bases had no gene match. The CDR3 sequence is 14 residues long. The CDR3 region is CSAHPGQVNTEAFF. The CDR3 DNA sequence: TGCAGTGCCCACCCCGGACAGGTGAACACTGAAGCTTTCTTT.